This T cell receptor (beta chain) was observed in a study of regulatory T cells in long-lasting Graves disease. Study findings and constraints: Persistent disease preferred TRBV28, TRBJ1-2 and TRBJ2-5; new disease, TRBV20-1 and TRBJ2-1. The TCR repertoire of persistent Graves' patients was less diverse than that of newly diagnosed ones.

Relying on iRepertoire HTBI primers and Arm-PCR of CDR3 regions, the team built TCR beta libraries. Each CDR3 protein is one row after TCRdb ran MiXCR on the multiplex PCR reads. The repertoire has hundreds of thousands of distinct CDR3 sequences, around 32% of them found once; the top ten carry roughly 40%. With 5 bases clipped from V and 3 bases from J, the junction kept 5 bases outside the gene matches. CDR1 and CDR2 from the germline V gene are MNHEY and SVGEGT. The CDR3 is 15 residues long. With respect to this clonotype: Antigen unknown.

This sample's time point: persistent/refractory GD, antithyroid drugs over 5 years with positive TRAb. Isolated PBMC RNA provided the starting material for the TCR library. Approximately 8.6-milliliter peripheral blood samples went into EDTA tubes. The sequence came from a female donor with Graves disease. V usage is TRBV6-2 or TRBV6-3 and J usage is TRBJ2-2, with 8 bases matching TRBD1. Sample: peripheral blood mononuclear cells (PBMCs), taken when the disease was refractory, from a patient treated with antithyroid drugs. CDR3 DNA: TGTGCCAGCAGTGTCGGGACAGGACACACCGGGGAGCTGTTTTTT. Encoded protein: CASSVGTGHTGELFF.